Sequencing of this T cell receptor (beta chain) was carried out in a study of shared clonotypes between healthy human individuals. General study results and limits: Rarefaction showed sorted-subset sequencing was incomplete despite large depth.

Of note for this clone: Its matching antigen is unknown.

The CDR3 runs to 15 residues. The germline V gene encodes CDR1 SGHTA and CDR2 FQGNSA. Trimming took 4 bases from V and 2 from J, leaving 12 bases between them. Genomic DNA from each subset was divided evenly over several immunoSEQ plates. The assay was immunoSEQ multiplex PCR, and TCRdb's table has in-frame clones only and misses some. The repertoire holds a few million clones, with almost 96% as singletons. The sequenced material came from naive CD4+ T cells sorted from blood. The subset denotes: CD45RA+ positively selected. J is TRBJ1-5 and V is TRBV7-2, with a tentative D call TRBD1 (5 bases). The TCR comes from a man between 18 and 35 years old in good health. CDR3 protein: CASSSQGGGNQPQHF. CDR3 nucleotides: TGTGCCAGCAGCTCTCAGGGTGGGGGCAATCAGCCCCAGCATTTT.